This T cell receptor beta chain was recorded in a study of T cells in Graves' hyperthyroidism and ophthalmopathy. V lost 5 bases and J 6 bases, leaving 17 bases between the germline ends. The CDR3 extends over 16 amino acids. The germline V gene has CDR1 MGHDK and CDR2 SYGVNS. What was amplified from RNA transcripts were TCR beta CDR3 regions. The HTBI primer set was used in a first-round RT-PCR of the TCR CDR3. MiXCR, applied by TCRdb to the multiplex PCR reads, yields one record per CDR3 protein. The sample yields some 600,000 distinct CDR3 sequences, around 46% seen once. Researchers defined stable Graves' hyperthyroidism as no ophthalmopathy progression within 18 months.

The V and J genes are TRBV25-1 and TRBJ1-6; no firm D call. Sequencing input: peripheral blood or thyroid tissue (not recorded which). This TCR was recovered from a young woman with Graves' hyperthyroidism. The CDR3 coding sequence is TGTGCCAGCAGTTCGGGCAGTTCCGATCTTAATTCACCCCTCCACTTT. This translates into CASSSGSSDLNSPLHF.